These 27 T cell receptor beta chains were all obtained from the same sample, sequenced in a study of T-cell reconstitution after alpha-beta-depleted transplantation in children. Unique molecular identifiers were used in preparing the TCRbeta library. TCRdb reprocessed the PCR reads with MiXCR, giving one entry per CDR3 protein. Of 55,000 to 90,000 distinct CDR3 sequences detected, 4.9% appear once; the ten largest clones hold 18%. The sample consisted of PBMCs, mostly from graft donor cells, taken 180 days after TCRalphabeta/CD19-depleted stem cell transplant. All receptors come from a boy in the first two years of life who had a stem cell transplant for acute myeloid leukemia, so the T cells may come from the graft donor.

This clonotype came up many times. The chain couples TRBV20-1 to TRBJ2-3; 9 bases are a match to TRBD2. This CDR3 is 16 amino acids long. V trimming: 5 bases; J trimming: 4 bases; junction bases outside the gene matches: 13. The germline gives CDR1 DFQATT, CDR2 SNEGSKA (reference sequence). CDR3 sequence (DNA): TGCAGTGCTGCGAGGGGCGCGGGGGGGCCGTCAGATACGCAGTATTTT. Translating it yields CSAARGAGGPSDTQYF.

In its sample, this clonotype was seen many times. CDR3 DNA: TGTGCCAGCAGCCCCCGGGGCAGATCGAACACCGGGGAGCTGTTTTTT. This codes for CASSPRGRSNTGELFF. This rearrangement joins TRBV7-8 to TRBJ2-2, with D perhaps being TRBD1 or TRBD2 (5 bases each). V lost 5 bases and J 0 bases, leaving 13 bases between the germline ends. The CDR3 loop spans 16 amino acids. The germline CDR1 and CDR2 sequences are SGHVS and FQNEAQ.

This clonotype was found many times. This chain uses TRBV12-3 or TRBV12-4 with TRBJ2-2, with D tentatively TRBD1 or TRBD2 (5 bases each). Trimming stripped 7 bases from V and 0 bases from J, with 21 bases between. The CDR3 is made up of 18 amino acids. The CDR3 region is CASIPGTDPFANTGELFF. The DNA of the CDR3 is TGTGCCAGCATCCCCGGGACGGATCCTTTCGCGAACACCGGGGAGCTGTTTTTT.

This clonotype was recorded at least ten times. The chain carries TRBV24-1 and TRBJ1-1; D perhaps matches TRBD1 (5 bases). Per germline, CDR1 KGHDR and CDR2 SFDVKD. Trimming took 9 bases from V and 6 from J, leaving 10 bases between them. This CDR3 is built from 11 residues. The CDR3 sequence is CATSWGAEAFF. The CDR3 nucleotides read TGTGCCACCTCTTGGGGGGCTGAAGCTTTCTTT.

This clonotype was observed at least ten times. The chain carries TRBV5-1 and TRBJ1-1, with TRBD1 identical over 12 bases. V trimming: 3 bases; J trimming: 3 bases; junction bases outside the gene matches: 3. Germline loops: CDR1 SGHRS, CDR2 YFSETQ. The CDR3 totals 15 residues. The CDR3 coding sequence is TGCGCCAGCAGCTCGGGACAGGGGGCTTACACTGAAGCTTTCTTT. It is translated as CASSSGQGAYTEAFF.

The genes are TRBV29-1 and TRBJ1-1, with D perhaps matching TRBD1 (5 bases). Germline V gene sequence: CDR1 SQVTM, CDR2 ANQGSEA. V was clipped by 3 bases and J by 1 base, with 12 bases between them. This CDR3 is 14 amino acids long. The CDR3 sequence is CSVEGGEGNTEAFF. CDR3 bases: TGCAGCGTTGAGGGAGGGGAGGGGAACACTGAAGCTTTCTTT.

The table lists this clonotype with many counts. V is TRBV5-1 and J is TRBJ2-2; TRBD2 is a possible D gene (5 bases). Looked up from germline, CDR1 is SGHRS and CDR2 is YFSETQ. V was clipped by 3 bases and J by 7 bases, with 10 bases between them. CDR3 size: 13 residues. CDR3 region: CASSWRSDGELFF. As DNA, the CDR3 is TGCGCCAGCAGCTGGAGGAGCGACGGGGAGCTGTTTTTT.

This clonotype has at least ten counts. The chain employs TRBV20-1 and TRBJ1-3; D call uncertain. CDR3 size: 13 residues. Germline assignment: CDR1 DFQATT and CDR2 SNEGSKA (reference sequence). Trimming cost V 7 bases and J 0 bases, with 10 bases left between them. CDR3 DNA sequence: TGCAGTGGGTCGGGCCACTCTGGAAACACCATATATTTT. Its protein is CSGSGHSGNTIYF.

This clonotype was seen at least ten times. V usage is TRBV4-3 and J usage is TRBJ1-2, with TRBD1 matching 8 bases. Germline V gene sequence: CDR1 LGHNA, CDR2 YSLEER. Trimming cost V 4 bases and J 4 bases; bases outside gene matches: 8. The CDR3 runs to 15 residues. The CDR3 nucleotides read TGCGCCAGCAGCCGCCAGGGGGCTAGGGTCTATGGCTACACCTTC. It codes for CASSRQGARVYGYTF.

At least ten counts were recorded for this clonotype. The V and J genes are TRBV2 and TRBJ1-2, with unresolved D. The V gene lost 11 bases and the J gene lost 0 bases, with 10 bases spanning the gap. CDR1 is SNHLY and CDR2 is FYNNEI in the germline V gene. CDR3 length: 12 amino acids. The CDR3 sequence is CALESSNYGYTF. In nucleotides, the CDR3 is TGTGCCTTAGAGAGTTCTAACTATGGCTACACCTTC.

This clonotype has ten or more counts. The V and J genes are TRBV7-2 and TRBJ2-3; 9 nucleotides align to TRBD2. CDR1 is SGHTA and CDR2 is FQGNSA in the germline V gene. The CDR3 sequence is 17 residues long. J gave up 1 base and V 5 bases, and 10 bases lay outside the gene matches. The CDR3 DNA sequence: TGTGCCAGCAGCGTCCAGAGCGGCGGGGGGGGCACAGATACGCAGTATTTT. It yields the protein CASSVQSGGGGTDTQYF.

This clonotype was recorded at least ten times. This chain links TRBV12-3 or TRBV12-4 with TRBJ2-2; D remains ambiguous. The CDR3 is made up of 11 amino acids. V was clipped by 7 bases and J by 3 bases, with 3 bases between them. DNA of the CDR3: TGTGCCAGCATGGACACCGGGGAGCTGTTTTTT. It translates to CASMDTGELFF.

In this sample, this clonotype turned up many times. The J gene is TRBJ2-2, the V gene TRBV4-3; D is undetermined. Trimming stripped 4 bases from V and 0 bases from J, with 12 bases between. Germline CDR1 and CDR2: LGHNA and YSLEER. The CDR3 has 16 amino acids. The CDR3 here is CASSPLGYTNTGELFF. The CDR3 DNA sequence: TGCGCCAGCAGCCCCTTGGGCTACACGAACACCGGGGAGCTGTTTTTT.

This clonotype was picked up many times. The rearrangement joins TRBV28 to TRBJ2-7; 7 bases agree with TRBD2. The germline V gene encodes CDR1 MDHEN and CDR2 SYDVKM. There are 13 residues in the CDR3. V shed 5 bases and J 5 bases; nucleotides not matched to a gene: 6. In DNA form, the CDR3 reads TGTGCCAGCAGTCCCGGGAGGCTGAACGAGCAGTACGTC. Translation gives CASSPGRLNEQYV.

The CDR3 nucleotides read TGTGCCAGCAGTTCGGCTATGGGACAAGAGACCCAGTACTTC. As protein: CASSSAMGQETQYF. The J gene is TRBJ2-5, the V gene TRBV12-3 or TRBV12-4, with unresolved D. The CDR3 has 14 residues. Trimming cost V 4 bases and J 2 bases, with 11 bases left between them.

This clonotype has ten or more counts. In DNA, the CDR3 is TGTGCCAGCAGACAGGGGACGGTCACTGAAGCTTTCTTT. The encoded protein is CASRQGTVTEAFF. The rearrangement uses TRBV11-2 and TRBJ1-1; 7 nucleotides agree with TRBD1. Trimming took 6 bases from V and 4 from J; bases not matched to a gene: 5. The V gene's germline CDR1 is SGHAT and CDR2 FQNNGV. CDR3 length: 13 residues.

This clonotype has at least ten counts. V gene TRBV20-1 combines with J gene TRBJ1-5; a possible D gene is TRBD1 (5 bases). The CDR3 is made up of 14 amino acids. Per the germline V gene, CDR1 is DFQATT and CDR2 is SNEGSKA (reference sequence). With 0 bases removed from V and 1 base from J, the gap between germline ends came to 7 bases. CDR3: CSAREPGSNQPQHF. CDR3 DNA sequence: TGCAGTGCTAGAGAACCAGGGAGCAATCAGCCCCAGCATTTT.

This clonotype was detected many times. The chain is built from TRBV11-3 and TRBJ2-7; D unresolved. The CDR3 contains 14 residues. Deletions cut 0 bases from V and 3 bases from J, with 9 bases between. Germline V lookup: CDR1 SGHNT, CDR2 YENEEA. The CDR3 nucleotides read TGTGCCAGCAGCTTAGATGGCGATCACTACGAGCAGTACTTC. Protein product: CASSLDGDHYEQYF.

This clonotype showed up many times. V usage is TRBV20-1 and J usage is TRBJ2-5; 15 positions agree with TRBD2. V gave up 5 bases and J gave up 5 bases; unmatched junction bases: 0. Germline V gene lookup returns CDR1 DFQATT and CDR2 SNEGSKA (reference sequence). CDR3 length equals 13 residues. CDR3 in amino acids: CSAGTSGGETQYF. In nucleotides, the CDR3 is TGCAGTGCTGGGACTAGCGGGGGGGAGACCCAGTACTTC.

CDR3 coding DNA: TGTGCCAGCAGCTTTATTTCGGGATTTAGCGGGGCCTCTCGCTACGAGCAGTACTTC. This gives the protein CASSFISGFSGASRYEQYF. The chain recombines TRBV11-2 with TRBJ2-7; 8 nucleotides align to TRBD2. There are 19 residues in the CDR3. The germline gives CDR1 SGHAT, CDR2 FQNNGV. Trimming took 3 bases from V and 3 from J; bases not matched to a gene: 19.

Ten or more counts support this clonotype. The rearrangement links TRBV11-2 to TRBJ1-3; no clear D gene. V was pared by 0 bases and J by 0 bases, with 6 bases between. CDR3 length: 15 amino acids. Germline CDR1 reads SGHAT; CDR2 reads FQNNGV. The CDR3 spells CASSLENGSGNTIYF. The CDR3 DNA reads as TGTGCCAGCAGCTTAGAAAACGGCTCTGGAAACACCATATATTTT.

This clonotype was counted many times. V is TRBV7-9 and J is TRBJ2-5; no definite D call. CDR1 and CDR2 from the germline V gene are SEHNR and FQNEAQ (reference sequence). The CDR3 totals 12 residues. Deletions cut 0 bases from V and 1 base from J, with 0 bases between. The CDR3 DNA follows: TGTGCCAGCAGCTTAGCCCAAGAGACCCAGTACTTC. The encoded protein is CASSLAQETQYF.

Many counts were recorded for this clonotype. The genes are TRBV28 and TRBJ2-2; D may correspond to TRBD1 or TRBD2 (5 bases each). The CDR3 has 16 residues. In germline, CDR1 is MDHEN, CDR2 SYDVKM. V was pared by 7 bases and J by 6 bases, with 21 bases between. CDR3 nucleotide sequence: TGTGCCAGCACCCTTGGGGGACCTCCTGAGGCCGGGGAGCTGTTTTTT. Its translation is CASTLGGPPEAGELFF.

This clonotype was counted ten times or more. The chain couples TRBV6-5 to TRBJ1-2, with D perhaps matching TRBD1 (5 bases). Germline loops: CDR1 MNHEY, CDR2 SVGAGI. The CDR3 runs to 15 residues. Trimming took off 3 bases at V and 4 bases at J, with 15 bases between the two ends. The CDR3 DNA sequence: TGTGCCAGCAGTTATCGGGACTCCCCCCTCTATGGCTACACCTTC. It encodes CASSYRDSPLYGYTF.

This clonotype occurred many times. The chain joins TRBV7-6 to TRBJ2-5; D is ambiguous. The germline V and J ends were trimmed by 0 bases and 2 bases, with 16 bases remaining between them. Germline values: CDR1 SGHVS, CDR2 FNYEAQ. The CDR3 totals 17 residues. The CDR3 DNA reads TGTGCCAGCAGCTTAGCGCCACTCCCCAGGCGACAAGAGACCCAGTACTTC. This codes for CASSLAPLPRRQETQYF.

On this clonotype itself: It may be a read error: a sequence one base away is much more abundant. The V gene is TRBV7-2, the J gene TRBJ1-2, with D perhaps TRBD1 (6 bases). The germline V gene has CDR1 SGHTA and CDR2 FQGNSA. There are 14 residues in the CDR3. The CDR3 protein is CASSRPTGAYGYNF. CDR3 coding DNA: TGTGCCAGCAGCCGTCCGACAGGAGCATATGGCTACAACTTC.

This clonotype was observed at least ten times. Here the CDR3 reads CASSPEQGLPLHF. The CDR3 DNA reads TGTGCCAGCAGCCCCGAACAGGGGCTACCCCTCCACTTT. This sequence joins TRBV7-9 and TRBJ1-6, with 7 bases identical to TRBD1. In germline, CDR1 is SEHNR, CDR2 FQNEAQ (reference sequence). This CDR3 comprises 13 residues. With V trimmed by 5 bases and J by 12 bases, 7 bases remained unmatched. Full variable domain (missing parts from reference TRBV7-9 and TRBJ1-6): DTGVSQNPRHKITKRGQNVTFRCDPISEHNRLYWYRQTLGQGPEFLTYFQNEAQLEKSRLLSDRFSAERPKGSFSTLEIQRTEQGDSAMYLCASSPEQGLPLHFGNGTRLTVT.